Included here is one T cell receptor beta chain sequence, with context. The sample is drawn from a study of blood T cells in healthy people across ages. CDR3 size: 13 residues. Germline CDR1 is DFQATT and CDR2 is SNEGSKA (reference sequence). The J segment lost 5 bases and the V segment lost 1 base, leaving 3 bases of the junction unmatched. The use of a sample-barcoded 5' primer and a J-beta primer mix characterized a second PCR of 7 to 11 cycles. TCRdb fed the 5' RACE reads into MiXCR, producing one record per CDR3 protein. The data contain roughly 700,000 distinct CDR3 sequences, about 30% of them singletons.

The specimen was blood. The V and J genes are TRBV20-1 and TRBJ2-3; TRBD1 agrees at 7 bases. The source of this sequence is a woman over 75 in good health. This CDR3 reads CSARGDSRDTQYF. The CDR3 bases are TGCAGTGCTAGAGGGGACAGCCGAGATACGCAGTATTTT.